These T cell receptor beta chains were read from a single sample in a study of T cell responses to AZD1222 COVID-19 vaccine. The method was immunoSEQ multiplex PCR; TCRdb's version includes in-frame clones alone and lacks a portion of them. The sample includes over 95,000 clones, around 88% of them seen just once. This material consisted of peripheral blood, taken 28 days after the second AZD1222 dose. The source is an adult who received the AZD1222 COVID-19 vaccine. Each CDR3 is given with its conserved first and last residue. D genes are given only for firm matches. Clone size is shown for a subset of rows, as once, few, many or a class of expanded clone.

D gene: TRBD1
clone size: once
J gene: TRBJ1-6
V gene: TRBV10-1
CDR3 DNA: TGCGCCAGCACCAAAGACAGGGGTGATTCACCCCTCCACTTT
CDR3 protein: CASTKDRGDSPLHF

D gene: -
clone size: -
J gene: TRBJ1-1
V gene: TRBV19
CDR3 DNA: TGTGCCAGTAGTTGGAGACAAGGATACACTGAAGCTTTCTTT
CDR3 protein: CASSWRQGYTEAFF

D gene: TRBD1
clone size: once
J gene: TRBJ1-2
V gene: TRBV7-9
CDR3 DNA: TGTGCCAGCAGCACTGGAACACCGGGACAGGGTTATGGTGGCTACACCTTC
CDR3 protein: CASSTGTPGQGYGGYTF

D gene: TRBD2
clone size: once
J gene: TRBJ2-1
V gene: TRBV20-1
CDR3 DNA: TGCAGTGCTAGTGTTCCCTCGGGGGGGCCGGCCAATGAGCAGTTCTTC
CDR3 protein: CSASVPSGGPANEQFF

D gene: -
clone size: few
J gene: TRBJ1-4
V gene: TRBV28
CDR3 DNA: TGTGCCAGCAGTTTATGGGGGGATAGTGAAAAACTGTTTTTT
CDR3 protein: CASSLWGDSEKLFF

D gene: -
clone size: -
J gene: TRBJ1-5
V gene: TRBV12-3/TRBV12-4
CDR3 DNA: TGTGCCAGCACCGAAGCCCTCAATCAGCCCCAGCATTTT
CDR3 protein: CASTEALNQPQHF

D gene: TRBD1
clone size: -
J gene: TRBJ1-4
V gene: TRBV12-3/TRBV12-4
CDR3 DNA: TGTGCCAGCAGACGGACAGGGGATGAAAAACTGTTTTTT
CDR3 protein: CASRRTGDEKLFF

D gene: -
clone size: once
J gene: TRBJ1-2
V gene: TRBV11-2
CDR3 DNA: TGTGCCAGCAGCCCCGGACGGAGGGCAGACTATGGCTACACCTTC
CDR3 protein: CASSPGRRADYGYTF

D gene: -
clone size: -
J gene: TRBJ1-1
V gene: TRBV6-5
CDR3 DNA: TGTGCCAGCACGAAATCAGTCATGAACACTGAAGCTTTCTTT
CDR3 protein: CASTKSVMNTEAFF

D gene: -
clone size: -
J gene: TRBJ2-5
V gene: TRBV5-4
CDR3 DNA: TGTGCCAGCAGCTTGTGGGCTGAGACCCAGTACTTC
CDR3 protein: CASSLWAETQYF

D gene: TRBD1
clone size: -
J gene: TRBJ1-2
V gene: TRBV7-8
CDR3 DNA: TGTGCCAGCAGCAAAGGACAGGGGGAGGGTGGCTACACCTTC
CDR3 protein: CASSKGQGEGGYTF

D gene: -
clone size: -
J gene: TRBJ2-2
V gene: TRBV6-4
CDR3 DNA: TGTGCCAGCAGGAATGGGGGGGCCGAGACCCGGGAGCTGTTTTTT
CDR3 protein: CASRNGGAETRELFF

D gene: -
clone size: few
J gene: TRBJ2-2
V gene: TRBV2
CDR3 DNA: TGTGCCAGCAGTGAGCAAGGGTACGCCGGGGAGCTGTTTTTT
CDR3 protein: CASSEQGYAGELFF

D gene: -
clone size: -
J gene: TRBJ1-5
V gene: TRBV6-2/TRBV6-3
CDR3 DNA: TGTGCCAGCACCCCACAGGGTTCAACGCCCCAGCATTTT
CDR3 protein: CASTPQGSTPQHF

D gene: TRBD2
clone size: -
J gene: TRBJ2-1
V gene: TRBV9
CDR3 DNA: TGTGCCAGCAGCGCCCCGGGGCGGGGGGGCCTTAATGAGCAGTTCTTC
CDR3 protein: CASSAPGRGGLNEQFF

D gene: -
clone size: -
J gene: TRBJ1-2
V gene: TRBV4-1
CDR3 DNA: TGCGCCAGCAGCCAGCAGGGGAGTGGGTATGGCTACACCTTC
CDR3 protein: CASSQQGSGYGYTF

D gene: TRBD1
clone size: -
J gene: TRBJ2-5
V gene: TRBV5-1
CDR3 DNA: TGCGCCAGCAGCGCACAGGGGACAGGGGAGACCCAGTACTTC
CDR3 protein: CASSAQGTGETQYF

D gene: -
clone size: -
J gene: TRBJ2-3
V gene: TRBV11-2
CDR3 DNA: TGTGCCAGCAGCTTAGAAACGGGAATAGATACGCAGTATTTT
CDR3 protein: CASSLETGIDTQYF

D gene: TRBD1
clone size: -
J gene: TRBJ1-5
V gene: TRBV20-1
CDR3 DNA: TGCAGTGCAAGTCGGGGACAGTTTAGCAATCAGCCCCAGCATTTT
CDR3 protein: CSASRGQFSNQPQHF

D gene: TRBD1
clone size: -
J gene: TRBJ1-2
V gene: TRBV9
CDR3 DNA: TGTGCCAGCAGCGTAGCTCGGGACAGGGGTAACTATGGCTACACCTTC
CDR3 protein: CASSVARDRGNYGYTF

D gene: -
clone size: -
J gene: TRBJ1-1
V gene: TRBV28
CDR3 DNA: TGTGCCAGCATCGGGCAGATGAACACTGAAGCTTTCTTT
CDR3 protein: CASIGQMNTEAFF

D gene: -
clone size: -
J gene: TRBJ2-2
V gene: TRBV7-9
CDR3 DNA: TGTGCCAGCAGCCCCACCGGACGGGGGTCGGCCGGGGAGCTGTTTTTT
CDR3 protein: CASSPTGRGSAGELFF

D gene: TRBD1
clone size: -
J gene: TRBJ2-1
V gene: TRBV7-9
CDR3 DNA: TGTGCCAGCAGCATACGGGACAGCATCTCCTACAATGAGCAGTTCTTC
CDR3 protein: CASSIRDSISYNEQFF